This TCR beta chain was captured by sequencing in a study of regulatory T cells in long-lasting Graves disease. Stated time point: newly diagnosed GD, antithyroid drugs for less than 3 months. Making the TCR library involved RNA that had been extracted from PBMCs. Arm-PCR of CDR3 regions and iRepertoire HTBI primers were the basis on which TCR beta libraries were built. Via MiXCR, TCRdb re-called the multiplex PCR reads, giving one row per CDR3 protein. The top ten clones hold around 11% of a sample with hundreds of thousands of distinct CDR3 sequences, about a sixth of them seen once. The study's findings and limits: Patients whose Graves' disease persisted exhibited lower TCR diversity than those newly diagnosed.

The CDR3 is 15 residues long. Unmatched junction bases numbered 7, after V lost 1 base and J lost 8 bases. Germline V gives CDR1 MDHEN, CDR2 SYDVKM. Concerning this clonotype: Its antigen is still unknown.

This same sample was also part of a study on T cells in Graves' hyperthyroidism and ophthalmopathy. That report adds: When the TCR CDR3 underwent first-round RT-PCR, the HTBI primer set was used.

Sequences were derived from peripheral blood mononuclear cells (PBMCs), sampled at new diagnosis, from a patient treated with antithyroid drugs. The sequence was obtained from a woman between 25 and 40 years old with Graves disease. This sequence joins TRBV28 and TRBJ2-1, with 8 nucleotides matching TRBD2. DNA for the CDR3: TGTGCCAGCAGTTTATTTGTGACTAGCGTCGATGAGCAGTTCTTC. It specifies CASSLFVTSVDEQFF.